This TCR beta chain comes out of a study of control samples from healthy donors and cancer patients. The method was immunoSEQ multiplex PCR; TCRdb's version includes in-frame clones alone and lacks a portion of them. The sample has 150,000 or so clones; around 90% are singletons. The germline gives CDR1 KGHSH, CDR2 LQKENI. The CDR3 sequence is 14 residues long. V lost 8 bases and J 0 bases, leaving 13 bases between the germline ends. The chain links TRBV18 to TRBJ1-1; D is unresolved. The source is a man younger than 30 in good health. Sequenced input: blood. CDR3 sequence: CASTGSPLNTEAFF. CDR3 sequence (DNA): TGTGCCAGCACCGGGAGTCCCTTGAACACTGAAGCTTTCTTT.